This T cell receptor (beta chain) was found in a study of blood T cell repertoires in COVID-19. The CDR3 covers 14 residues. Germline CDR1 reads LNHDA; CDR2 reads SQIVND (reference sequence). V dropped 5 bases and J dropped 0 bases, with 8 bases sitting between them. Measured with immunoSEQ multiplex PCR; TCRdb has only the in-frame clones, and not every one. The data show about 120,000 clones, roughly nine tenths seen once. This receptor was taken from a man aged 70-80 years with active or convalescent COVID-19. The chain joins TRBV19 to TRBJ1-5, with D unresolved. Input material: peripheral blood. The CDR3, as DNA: TGTGCCAGTAGTGCCGGGAATAGCAATCAGCCCCAGCATTTT. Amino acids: CASSAGNSNQPQHF.